These T cell receptor beta chains were read from a single sample in a study of T cell repertoires in cytomegalovirus infection. TCRdb re-derived calls from the reads in MiXCR, one entry per CDR3 protein. This repertoire shows hundreds of thousands of distinct CDR3 sequences, roughly 30% found once; its top ten account for about an eighth. Their specific antigens are unknown. The material was cultured CD8+ T cells from PBMCs, obtained from culture after CMV antigen stimulation. These receptors all come from a human donor in good health (CMV status not recorded). Some clones in this sample may be carry-over from other donors' samples. CDR3s include the opening cysteine and the closing phenylalanine or tryptophan. The D gene is left open where the match is weak. A clone size is listed for some rows: how often the clone was seen (once, few, many), or a class if it is expanded.

>TRBV29-1|.|few|TRBJ1-1
CSAKEGGNTEAFF
TGCAGCGCTAAGGAGGGGGGAAACACTGAAGCTTTCTTT
>TRBV7-6|.|many|TRBJ2-1
CASSLVGGSYNEQFF
TGTGCCAGCAGCTTAGTTGGGGGCTCCTACAATGAGCAGTTCTTC
>TRBV29-1|.|.|TRBJ1-1
CSAESGANTEAFF
TGCAGCGCAGAATCAGGGGCTAATACTGAAGCTTTCTTT
>TRBV19|TRBD2|few|TRBJ2-2
CASSIFLGLAGTNTGELFF
TGTGCCAGTAGTATTTTCTTGGGACTAGCGGGGACGAACACCGGGGAGCTGTTTTTT
>TRBV6-2/TRBV6-3|.|.|TRBJ1-5
CASSYPGLGISNQPQHF
TGTGCCAGCAGTTACCCAGGCTTAGGGATCAGCAATCAGCCCCAGCATTTT
>TRBV9|.|.|TRBJ1-1
CASSVDQGNTEAFF
TGTGCCAGCAGCGTAGATCAGGGGAACACTGAAGCTTTCTTT
>TRBV7-9|TRBD1|.|TRBJ2-1
CASRGPGQGGNEQFF
TGTGCCAGCAGGGGCCCGGGACAGGGGGGAAATGAGCAGTTCTTC
>TRBV6-1|.|.|TRBJ2-7
CASSEGGRSEQYF
TGTGCCAGCAGTGAAGGGGGCAGATCCGAGCAGTACTTC
>TRBV7-3|.|.|TRBJ2-1
CASSLNGRVTYNEQFF
TGTGCCAGCAGCTTAAATGGTCGGGTGACATACAATGAGCAGTTCTTC
>TRBV29-1|TRBD1|.|TRBJ1-2
CSVGQGAYYGYTF
TGCAGCGTTGGGCAGGGGGCTTACTATGGCTACACCTTC
>TRBV6-8|.|.|TRBJ2-2
CASSYGGDIGELFF
TGTGCCAGCAGTTACGGGGGCGACATCGGGGAGCTGTTTTTT
>TRBV12-5|.|.|TRBJ1-2
CASGLFPPYDNYGYTF
TGTGCTAGTGGTTTGTTCCCTCCGTACGATAACTATGGCTACACCTTC
>TRBV7-9|.|few|TRBJ2-1
CASSFVRDYNEQFF
TGTGCCAGCAGCTTCGTCAGAGACTACAATGAGCAGTTCTTC
>TRBV20-1|.|.|TRBJ2-1
CSARERGAAYNEQFF
TGCAGTGCTAGAGAACGGGGGGCCGCCTACAATGAGCAGTTCTTC
>TRBV12-3/TRBV12-4|.|few|TRBJ1-6
CASSYSRTQYGNNSPLHF
TGTGCCAGCAGTTACTCTAGGACTCAGTATGGGAATAATTCACCCCTCCACTTT
>TRBV20-1|.|.|TRBJ1-2
CSAFARDYYGYGYTF
TGCAGTGCTTTCGCCCGGGACTACTACGGCTATGGCTACACCTTC
>TRBV27|TRBD1|many|TRBJ2-1
CASSLVRDRYNEQFF
TGTGCCAGCAGTTTAGTCCGGGACAGGTACAATGAGCAGTTCTTC
>TRBV7-8|TRBD2|many|TRBJ2-2
CASSLGGGKDTGELFF
TGTGCCAGCAGCTTAGGGGGGGGGAAGGACACCGGGGAGCTGTTTTTT
>TRBV6-6|TRBD1|.|TRBJ1-4
CASGSGTGGINEKLFF
TGTGCCAGCGGGTCCGGGACAGGGGGTATTAATGAAAAACTGTTTTTT
>TRBV27|TRBD1|.|TRBJ2-3
CASSFLQTGGIDTQYF
TGTGCCAGCAGTTTCCTCCAGACAGGGGGCATAGATACGCAGTATTTT
>TRBV19|.|few|TRBJ1-1
CASIGEGRTEAFF
TGTGCCAGTATAGGCGAGGGGAGGACTGAAGCTTTCTTT
>TRBV7-4|.|once|TRBJ1-2
CASSGDKGPFLNYGYTF
TGTGCCAGCAGCGGGGACAAGGGCCCATTCCTTAACTATGGCTACACCTTC
>TRBV5-1|.|many|TRBJ1-1
CASSFRGGDYTEAFF
TGCGCCAGCAGCTTCAGGGGAGGTGATTACACTGAAGCTTTCTTT
>TRBV11-1|TRBD2|.|TRBJ2-3
CASSSVTGGGEDTQYF
TGTGCCAGCAGCTCGGTAACTGGCGGGGGTGAAGATACGCAGTATTTT
>TRBV11-3|.|.|TRBJ2-1
CASSLVGVNEQFF
TGTGCCAGCAGCTTAGTTGGAGTCAATGAGCAGTTCTTC
>TRBV12-3/TRBV12-4|.|.|TRBJ1-4
CASRSSSPSEARGAGSTNEKLFF
TGTGCCAGCAGATCCTCCTCCCCCTCCGAGGCTCGAGGAGCAGGGTCAACTAATGAAAAACTGTTTTTT
>TRBV19|.|few|TRBJ1-1
CASSWAMNTEAFF
TGTGCCAGTAGTTGGGCCATGAACACTGAAGCTTTCTTT
>TRBV15|.|.|TRBJ2-7
CATSRDGSGLVYEQYF
TGTGCCACCAGCAGAGATGGGTCCGGTCTGGTTTACGAGCAGTACTTC
>TRBV2|TRBD2|.|TRBJ2-2
CASRGVGELFF
TGTGCCAGCCGGGGGGTCGGGGAGCTGTTTTTT
>TRBV7-9|.|.|TRBJ2-3
CASSLVAYDTQYF
TGTGCCAGCAGCTTAGTGGCGTACGATACGCAGTATTTT
>TRBV25-1|.|few|TRBJ1-6
CASSEYYNSPLHF
TGTGCCAGCAGTGAATATTATAATTCACCCCTCCACTTT
>TRBV9|.|.|TRBJ1-2
CASSVQDSPNYGYTF
TGTGCCAGCAGCGTCCAGGACAGCCCTAACTATGGCTACACCTTC
>TRBV9|.|.|TRBJ2-1
CASSVFGRVSSYNEQFF
TGTGCCAGCAGCGTCTTCGGACGGGTAAGCTCCTACAATGAGCAGTTCTTC
>TRBV10-3|TRBD2|.|TRBJ2-2
CASQPGTSGGELFF
TGTGCCTCCCAGCCCGGGACTAGCGGCGGGGAGCTGTTTTTT
>TRBV5-1|TRBD1|.|TRBJ2-4
CASSLGTGVAALKNIQYF
TGCGCCAGCAGCTTGGGCACAGGGGTCGCGGCCTTAAAAAACATTCAGTACTTC
>TRBV2|.|.|TRBJ1-1
CASSWTVLNTEAFF
TGTGCCAGCAGCTGGACAGTCCTGAACACTGAAGCTTTCTTT
>TRBV4-3|TRBD1|.|TRBJ1-2
CASSLTGDGGYGYTF
TGCGCCAGCAGCCTTACAGGGGACGGAGGCTATGGCTACACCTTC
>TRBV4-1|.|.|TRBJ1-4
CASSRVEPRKLFF
TGCGCCAGCAGCCGAGTAGAACCTCGAAAACTGTTTTTT
>TRBV7-9|.|.|TRBJ1-4
CASSPPGGYNEKLFF
TGTGCCAGCAGCCCCCCTGGCGGATATAATGAAAAACTGTTTTTT
>TRBV7-6|.|few|TRBJ2-2
CASSLVSAGTGELFF
TGTGCCAGCAGCTTGGTCTCTGCGGGCACCGGGGAGCTGTTTTTT
>TRBV6-1|.|few|TRBJ2-1
CASSQLGNEQFF
TGTGCCAGCAGCCAATTGGGCAATGAGCAGTTCTTC
>TRBV19|.|.|TRBJ1-5
CASSNERGVQHF
TGTGCCAGTAGTAACGAACGTGGGGTCCAGCATTTT
>TRBV4-1|.|.|TRBJ1-1
CASSQGDGEAFF
TGCGCCAGCAGCCAAGGGGACGGTGAAGCTTTCTTT
>TRBV19|.|.|TRBJ2-7
CASSISEGRYYEQYF
TGTGCCAGTAGTATCAGCGAGGGCCGTTATTACGAGCAGTACTTC
>TRBV10-3|.|.|TRBJ1-3
CAISDAGRTGNTIYF
TGTGCCATCAGTGACGCCGGGAGGACTGGAAACACCATATATTTT
>TRBV7-6|.|many|TRBJ1-4
CASSFTSGGRGEKLFF
TGTGCCAGCAGCTTCACATCCGGGGGCCGGGGTGAAAAACTGTTTTTT
>TRBV27|TRBD1|few|TRBJ1-1
CASLRQGNTEAFF
TGTGCCAGTCTTAGACAGGGCAACACTGAAGCTTTCTTT
>TRBV7-6|.|many|TRBJ2-7
CASSLEERYEQYF
TGTGCCAGCAGCTTAGAAGAGCGTTACGAGCAGTACTTC